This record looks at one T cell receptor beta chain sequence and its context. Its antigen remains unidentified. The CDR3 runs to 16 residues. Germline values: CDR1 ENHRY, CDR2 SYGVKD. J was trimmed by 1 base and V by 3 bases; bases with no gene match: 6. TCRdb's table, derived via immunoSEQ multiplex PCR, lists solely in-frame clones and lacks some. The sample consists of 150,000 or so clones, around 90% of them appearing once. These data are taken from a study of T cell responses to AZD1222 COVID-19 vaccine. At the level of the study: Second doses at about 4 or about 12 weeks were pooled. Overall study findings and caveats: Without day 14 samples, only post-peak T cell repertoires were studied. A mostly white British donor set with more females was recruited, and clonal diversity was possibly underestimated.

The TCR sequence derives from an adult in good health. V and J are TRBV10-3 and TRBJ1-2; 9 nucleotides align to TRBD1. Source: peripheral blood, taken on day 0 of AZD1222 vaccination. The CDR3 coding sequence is TGTGCCATCAGTGAAGGGACAGGGATCGTTAACTATGGCTACACCTTC. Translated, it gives CAISEGTGIVNYGYTF.